This TCR beta chain was profiled in a study of T-cell memory formation after mild COVID-19. Study as a whole: Most TCR clusters belonged to a single donor.

The length of the CDR3 is 14 residues. Trimming took off 0 bases at V and 3 bases at J, with 8 bases between the two ends. Germline V gene data show CDR1 as DFQATT and CDR2 as SNEGSKA (reference sequence). About this clonotype: Its antigen is unidentified.

TCRdb re-called the 5' RACE reads with MiXCR, one entry per CDR3 protein. The top ten clones hold about 20% of a sample with about 280,000 distinct CDR3 sequences, approximately 8% of them seen once. Study outcomes and limitations: Clones shrinking between day 15 and 85 showed a balanced CD4/CD8 split, and those that grew later tilted toward CD4+.

The chain couples TRBV20-1 to TRBJ2-2; no reliable D call. The receptor was isolated from a man younger than 30 who had mild COVID-19 (a few samples of this study predate the infection). Cell type and time point are not known. The specimen was PBMCs or a T cell subset sorted from them (not recorded which). The CDR3 spells CSARDFRDTGELFF. CDR3 DNA sequence: TGCAGTGCTAGAGATTTTCGGGACACCGGGGAGCTGTTTTTT.